This T cell receptor beta chain came from a study of T cells after yellow fever vaccination. Study in general: Preparation used SMART-Seq v4 Ultra Low Input for the low-cell-number fractions. Study-level results: Though it reached lower strength, the secondary response hit its peak faster, day 5 versus 15. The booster response re-showed most primary clones: approximately 97% CD4, 88% CD8.

5'RACE template switching added a universal primer site and UMIs to TCR cDNA. One entry per CDR3 protein results from TCRdb running MiXCR on the 5' RACE reads. The sample records 450,000 to 600,000 distinct CDR3 sequences, roughly 17% being singletons. Germline CDR1 reads SGHAT; CDR2 reads FQNNGV. The CDR3 has 15 amino acids. V dropped 2 bases and J dropped 4; count of bases not matched to a gene: 5. With regard to this clonotype: Its antigen is as yet unknown.

The clonotype comes from a man aged 18 to 35 who received the YFV17D yellow fever vaccine. This chain joins TRBV11-2 and TRBJ2-3; TRBD2 matches at 8 bases. The sequences come from PBMCs, collected 5 days after the first yellow fever vaccination. CDR3 amino acids: CASSLLNGGADTQYF. CDR3 bases: TGTGCCAGCAGCTTACTGAACGGGGGGGCAGATACGCAGTATTTT.